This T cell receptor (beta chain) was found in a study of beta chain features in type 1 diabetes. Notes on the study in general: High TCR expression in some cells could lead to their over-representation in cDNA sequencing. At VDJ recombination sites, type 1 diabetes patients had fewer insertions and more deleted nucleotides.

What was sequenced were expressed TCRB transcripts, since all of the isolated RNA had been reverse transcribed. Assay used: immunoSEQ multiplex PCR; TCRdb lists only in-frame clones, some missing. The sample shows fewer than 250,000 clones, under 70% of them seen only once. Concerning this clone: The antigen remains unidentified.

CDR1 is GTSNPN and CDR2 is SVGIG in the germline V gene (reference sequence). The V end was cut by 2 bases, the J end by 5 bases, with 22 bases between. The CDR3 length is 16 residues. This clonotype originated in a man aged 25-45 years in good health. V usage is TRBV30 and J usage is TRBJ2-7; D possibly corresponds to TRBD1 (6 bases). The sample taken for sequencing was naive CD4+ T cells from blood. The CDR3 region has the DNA TGTGCCTGGAGTCCGAGGGGAAAGGCAGGGGCCCACGAGCAGTACTTC. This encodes CAWSPRGKAGAHEQYF.